Listed here are 2 T cell receptor beta chains from one sample, sequenced in a study of T cell changes during pregnancy in multiple sclerosis. TCRdb's copy holds only in-frame clones and misses some; the assay was immunoSEQ multiplex PCR. The sample holds tens of thousands of clones; roughly 88% are singletons and the top ten take over 5%. The input for sequencing was peripheral blood, taken in the first trimester of pregnancy. The receptors shown here come from a female donor in good health, enrolled as a control in a pregnancy study.

V is TRBV5-1 and J is TRBJ1-2; no firm D call. The CDR3 consists of 15 residues. V gave up 4 bases and J gave up 3 bases, with 16 bases separating them. From germline, CDR1 is SGHRS and CDR2 YFSETQ. The CDR3 nucleotides are TGCGCCAGCAGCCGGGGAAGACAAATAGACTATGGCTACACCTTC. Translation gives CASSRGRQIDYGYTF.

The chain joins TRBV27 to TRBJ2-5, with TRBD2 identical over 7 bases. CDR3 size: 16 residues. Trimming at V came to 4 bases and at J to 4 bases, leaving 12 bases not matched to a gene. CDR1 MNHEY and CDR2 SMNVEV come from the germline V gene (reference sequence). The CDR3 region is CASSSQTSHSGETQYF. For the CDR3, the DNA is TGTGCCAGCAGTTCTCAGACTAGCCACAGCGGAGAGACCCAGTACTTC.